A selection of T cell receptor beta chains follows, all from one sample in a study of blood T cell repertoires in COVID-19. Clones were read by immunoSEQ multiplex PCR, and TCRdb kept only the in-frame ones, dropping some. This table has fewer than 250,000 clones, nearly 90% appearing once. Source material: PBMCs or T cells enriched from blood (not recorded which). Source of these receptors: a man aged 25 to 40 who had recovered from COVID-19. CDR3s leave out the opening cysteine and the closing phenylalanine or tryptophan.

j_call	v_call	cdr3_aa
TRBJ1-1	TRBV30	AWSVQTVEAF
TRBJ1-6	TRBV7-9	ASSLGATGSPLH
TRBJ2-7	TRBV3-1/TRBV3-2	ASSQSSGSYEQY
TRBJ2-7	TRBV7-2	ASSFAAPLYEQY
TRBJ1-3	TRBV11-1	ASSSTDSGNTIY
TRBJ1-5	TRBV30	AWSPRTGAGQPQH
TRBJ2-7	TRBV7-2	ASSLRAGDEQY
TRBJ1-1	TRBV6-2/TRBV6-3	ASSLDRDTEAF
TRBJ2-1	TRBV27	ASRLGLAGVVEQF
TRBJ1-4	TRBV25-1	ASSAQGDVNEKLF
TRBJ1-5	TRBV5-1	ASSGGGNQPQH
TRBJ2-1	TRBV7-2	ASSRRDPNEQF
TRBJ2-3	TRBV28	ASSLMWQTDTQY
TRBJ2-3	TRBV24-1	ATSDSGQGRDTQY
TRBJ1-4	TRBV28	ASRKSGKEKLF
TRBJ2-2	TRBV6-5	ASRLQAPTGELF
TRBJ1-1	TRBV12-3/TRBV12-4	ASSDRENTEAF
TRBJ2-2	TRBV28	ASIELAGPGPGELF
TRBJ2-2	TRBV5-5	TSSLGGSNTGELF
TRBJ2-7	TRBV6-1	ASSDPGSSYEQY
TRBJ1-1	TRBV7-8	ASSFGRDSNTEAF
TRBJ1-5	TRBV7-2	ASSSSLQGNQPQH
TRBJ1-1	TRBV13	ASSVGQVYTEAF
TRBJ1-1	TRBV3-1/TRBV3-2	ASSQGGDAF
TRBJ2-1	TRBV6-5	ASSYSGGGVNNEQF
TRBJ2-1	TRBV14	ASSPSRLAVYNEQF
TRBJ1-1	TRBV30	ALQVSRHMNTEAF
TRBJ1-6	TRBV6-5	ASTGLNNSPLH
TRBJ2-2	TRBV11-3	ASSHREIGELF
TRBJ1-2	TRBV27	ASSTGVQSGGYT
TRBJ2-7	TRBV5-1	ASSPLSSGGREQY
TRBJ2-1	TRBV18	ASSPDQASGSNEQF
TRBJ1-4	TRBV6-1	ASSEGGTGGEKLF
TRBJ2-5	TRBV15	ATSREVSGAETQY
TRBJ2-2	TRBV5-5	ASSRGANTGELF
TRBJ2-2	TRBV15	ATSRDMVGRFTGELF
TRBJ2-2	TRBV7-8	ASSRRGDTGELF
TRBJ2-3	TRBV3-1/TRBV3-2	ASSRTSGGAGADTQY
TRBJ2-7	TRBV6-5	ATGRGQGAREQY